The 5 T cell receptor beta chains below all came from one sample that was sequenced in a study of shared clonotypes between healthy human individuals (dated by TCRdb to 2018 to 2020). Receptors were amplified or captured by the immunoSEQ multiplex PCR assay. Here the immuneACCESS table is served through TCRdb, limited to in-frame sequences with V and J called. Missing clones are a known gap in these copies; in checked studies unresolved V genes cover under half, and the rest lacks a known reason. For this sample the table gives millions of clones, of which 85% to 95% were detected only once. The biggest ten clones account for 0.13% of the sample. Sequenced: naive CD4+ T cells sorted from blood. The cell subset or site label for this specimen denotes: CD45RA+ positively selected. These receptor sequences come from a man younger than 35 in good health.

This chain connects TRBV9 to TRBJ1-2, with 7 bases matching TRBD1. The J segment lost 5 bases and the V segment lost 4 bases, leaving 11 bases of the junction unmatched. The CDR3 is made up of 15 amino acids. From germline, CDR1 is SGDLS and CDR2 YYNGEE. CDR3 in amino acids: CASSLGGQELYGYTF. Written as DNA, the CDR3 is TGTGCCAGCAGCCTTGGAGGACAGGAACTATATGGCTACACCTTC.

The V and J genes are TRBV10-3 and TRBJ2-7; no clear D gene. The CDR3 extends over 14 amino acids. The germline CDR1 and CDR2 sequences are ENHRY and SYGVKD. Trimming stripped 3 bases from V and 1 base from J, with 10 bases between. The CDR3 loop reads CAISEMASSYEQYF. The CDR3 region has the DNA TGTGCCATCAGTGAAATGGCATCGTCCTACGAGCAGTACTTC.

As concerns this clone: The same CDR3 arises from other DNA sequences in this sample as well. V and J are TRBV7-2 and TRBJ2-3, with 9 nucleotides matching TRBD2. The trim removed 6 bases at V and 1 base at J, leaving 2 bases unmatched. Germline V gene lookup returns CDR1 SGHTA and CDR2 FQGNSA. The CDR3 has 14 residues. The CDR3 DNA is TGTGCCAGCAGGGTAGCGGGAGGCACAGATACGCAGTATTTT. As protein: CASRVAGGTDTQYF.

On this clone: Other nucleotide sequences from this sample produce the same CDR3. J is TRBJ2-6 and V is TRBV12-5; no reliable D call. The germline V gene has CDR1 LGHNT and CDR2 FRNRAP. V was cut by 6 bases and J by 0 bases, with 3 bases left in between. The CDR3 is 13 residues long. CDR3 amino acids: CASGTSGANVLTF. CDR3 nucleotide sequence: TGTGCTAGTGGGACCTCTGGGGCCAACGTCCTGACTTTC.

On this clone: The same CDR3 can be traced to other DNA sequences in this sample. The chain carries TRBV27 and TRBJ1-2; D call uncertain. V lost 0 bases, J lost 2 bases, and 4 bases lay in between. Germline V gene sequence: CDR1 MNHEY, CDR2 SMNVEV (reference sequence). The CDR3 loop spans 13 amino acids. This CDR3 is CASSLSENYGYTF. CDR3 nucleotide sequence: TGTGCCAGCAGTTTATCTGAAAACTATGGCTACACCTTC.